The 10 T cell receptor beta chains presented below share a single source sample, sequenced in a study of T cell repertoires in cytomegalovirus infection. MiXCR was run by TCRdb on the reads, yielding one entry per CDR3 protein. The sample includes 370,000 or so distinct CDR3 sequences, roughly a third of them seen just once. No antigen has been assigned to these receptors. This material consisted of cultured PBMCs, taken from culture after CMV antigen stimulation. The receptors were sampled from a human donor in good health (CMV status not recorded). Some clones in this sample may be carry-over from other donors' samples.

This clonotype was counted ten times or more. The rearrangement uses TRBV7-2 and TRBJ1-5; no reliable D call. Germline CDR1 and CDR2: SGHTA and FQGNSA. The CDR3 consists of 14 residues. Trimming removed 5 bases from V and 5 bases from J, with 13 bases in between. CDR3 in DNA: TGTGCCAGCAGCGAATCCTCCAATGATCAGCCCCAGCATTTT. This encodes CASSESSNDQPQHF.

This chain joins TRBV7-6 and TRBJ2-2; a possible D gene is TRBD1 (6 bases). Germline V gives CDR1 SGHVS, CDR2 FNYEAQ. V was clipped by 2 bases and J by 6 bases, with 16 bases between them. This CDR3 has 16 amino acids. The CDR3 here is CASSLNPPPGAGELFF. CDR3 in DNA: TGTGCCAGCAGCTTAAACCCCCCCCCAGGGGCCGGGGAGCTGTTTTTT.

The chain has TRBV20-1 and TRBJ2-3; D is perhaps TRBD2 (5 bases). Germline V gene lookup returns CDR1 DFQATT and CDR2 SNEGSKA (reference sequence). V was cut by 4 bases and J by 6 bases, with 14 bases left in between. The CDR3 runs 13 residues. CDR3 amino acids: CSAKIRRRDTQYF. CDR3 sequence (DNA): TGCAGTGCTAAGATAAGACGGAGGGATACGCAGTATTTT.

V gene TRBV5-4 combines with J gene TRBJ2-3, with 15 bases lining up with TRBD2. Germline V lookup: CDR1 SGHNT, CDR2 YYREEE (reference sequence). This CDR3 has 17 residues. V shed 4 bases and J 3 bases; nucleotides not matched to a gene: 6. CDR3 residues: CASSGLAGGPGTDTQYF. The CDR3 bases are TGTGCCAGCAGCGGACTAGCGGGAGGGCCGGGAACAGATACGCAGTATTTT.

The chain combines TRBV24-1 with TRBJ2-2, with 8 bases matching TRBD2. Germline CDR1 is KGHDR and CDR2 is SFDVKD. The trim removed 9 bases at V and 6 bases at J, leaving 20 bases unmatched. The CDR3 extends over 18 amino acids. CDR3 residues: CATESTRFREGLSGELFF. The CDR3 DNA sequence: TGTGCCACCGAAAGTACCAGGTTTCGGGAGGGCTTGTCCGGGGAGCTGTTTTTT.

This rearrangement joins TRBV6-2 or TRBV6-3 to TRBJ2-3; possible D gene TRBD2, 5 bases. The V end was cut by 6 bases, the J end by 3 bases, with 13 bases between. This CDR3 contains 14 residues. The germline V gene encodes CDR1 MNHEY and CDR2 SVGEGT. CDR3 DNA sequence: TGTGCCAGCAGAGACCTTACTAGGACAGATACGCAGTATTTT. Translation: CASRDLTRTDTQYF.

This clonotype came up many times. The chain carries TRBV11-2 and TRBJ2-1; 12 bases match TRBD2. The CDR3 covers 17 residues. In germline, CDR1 is SGHAT, CDR2 FQNNGV. J was trimmed by 9 bases and V by 1 base; bases with no gene match: 10. CDR3 sequence (DNA): TGTGCCAGCAGCTTAGGGACTCGACTAGCGGGAGAGGGTGAGCAGTTCTTC. This sequence encodes CASSLGTRLAGEGEQFF.

The chain links TRBV7-6 to TRBJ2-6, with 10 bases fitting TRBD1. The CDR3 loop spans 15 amino acids. The V gene end was trimmed by 6 bases and the J gene end by 2 bases; junction bases not matched to a gene: 1. CDR1 SGHVS and CDR2 FNYEAQ come from the germline V gene. CDR3 sequence: CASRGQGTGANVLTF. In nucleotides, the CDR3 is TGTGCCAGCAGGGGACAGGGGACTGGGGCCAACGTCCTGACTTTC.

This chain joins TRBV28 and TRBJ2-3; D uncertain. V was pared by 2 bases and J by 1 base, with 13 bases between. CDR3 size: 16 residues. Germline lookup yields CDR1 MDHEN and CDR2 SYDVKM. CDR3: CASSLGPVGGTDTQYF. CDR3 in DNA: TGTGCCAGCAGTTTAGGCCCTGTCGGCGGCACAGATACGCAGTATTTT.

This clonotype was found a few times. V is TRBV4-1 and J is TRBJ2-3, with 10 bases lining up with TRBD2. CDR3 size: 19 residues. CDR1 and CDR2 (germline): MGHRA, YSYEKL. With 0 bases clipped from V and 5 bases from J, the junction kept 14 bases outside the gene matches. This CDR3 is CASSQEAAGLAGVEDTQYF. As DNA, the CDR3 is TGCGCCAGCAGCCAAGAGGCCGCCGGGCTAGCGGGAGTCGAAGATACGCAGTATTTT.